What follows describes a single TCR beta chain. The sample originates from a study of blood T cell repertoires in COVID-19. About the research overall: Sites across the United States, Italy and Spain contributed samples from acute and convalescent COVID-19.

The CDR3 is made up of 15 amino acids. The junction had 7 bases not matched to a gene; V was cut back by 0 bases and J by 7 bases. Germline CDR1 and CDR2: MNHEY and SMNVEV (reference sequence). Authors' analysis steps: Amplifying reference gene primers gave estimates of nucleated cell counts. Assay: immunoSEQ multiplex PCR; the TCRdb copy retains only in-frame clones and omits some. V, J and clone size derive from that table, while D and trimming were established from the DNA sequence. The repertoire has 150,000 or so clones, around 83% of them found once; the top ten carry around 3%. This chain links TRBV27 with TRBJ1-2; TRBD1 matches at 8 bases. The clonotype originates from an elderly woman with acute or convalescent COVID-19. Material for sequencing was peripheral blood. CDR3 coding DNA: TGTGCCAGCAGTTTATCGGGACAGGTGGCGGGTGGCTACACCTTC. Translation: CASSLSGQVAGGYTF.